These 20 T cell receptor beta chains originate from one sample sequenced in a study of long-term antiretroviral therapy in people with HIV (dated by TCRdb to the early 2020s). The immunoSEQ hsTCRB v3.0 assay was used at survey level resolution to sequence the TRB variable region. TCRdb obtained this table from immuneACCESS and retained in-frame rearrangements with V and J assigned. These tables miss some clones; where compared with another copy, unresolved V genes account for less than half of the shortfall, and the remainder is unexplained. The sample records roughly 14,000 clones, around 76% of which are singletons. The ten largest clones capture about a quarter of the sample. The specimen was unsorted PBMCs, collected 3.1 years after starting antiretroviral therapy. These receptors came from a man aged 35 to 55 with HIV.

This chain connects TRBV7-3 to TRBJ2-3; TRBD2 matches at 15 bases. CDR3 size: 16 residues. Germline V gene lookup returns CDR1 SGHTA and CDR2 FQGTGA. V shed 4 bases and J 6 bases; nucleotides not matched to a gene: 5. The CDR3 DNA reads TGTGCCAGCAGCTCGGGGACTAGCGGGGGGTACGATACGCAGTATTTT. It translates to CASSSGTSGGYDTQYF.

V usage is TRBV19 and J usage is TRBJ1-5, with a tentative D call TRBD1 (5 bases). Deletions cut 3 bases from V and 6 bases from J, with 15 bases between. The length of the CDR3 is 15 residues. CDR1 is LNHDA, CDR2 SQIVND, per germline (reference sequence). This CDR3 is CASSIMWQGGQPQHF. CDR3 DNA sequence: TGTGCCAGTAGTATTATGTGGCAGGGCGGTCAGCCCCAGCATTTT. The variable domain in full, completed from reference TRBV19 and TRBJ1-5, reads DGGITQSPKYLFRKEGQNVTLSCEQNLNHDAMYWYRQDPGQGLRLIYYSQIVNDFQKGDIAEGYSVSREKKESFPLTVTSAQKNPTAFYLCASSIMWQGGQPQHFGDGTRLSIL.

This chain joins TRBV27 and TRBJ1-5; a possible D gene is TRBD1 (6 bases). The CDR3 loop spans 13 amino acids. Trimming shortened V by 3 bases and J by 4 bases, and 7 bases separated the two germline ends. Germline values: CDR1 MNHEY, CDR2 SMNVEV (reference sequence). CDR3 sequence: CASSFQGNQPQHF. The CDR3, as DNA: TGTGCCAGCAGTTTTCAGGGGAATCAGCCCCAGCATTTT.

This clone has a handful of counts. The V gene is TRBV4-1, the J gene TRBJ1-3; perhaps TRBD1 as D (5 bases). The CDR3 is 16 residues long. Trimming shortened V by 0 bases and J by 2 bases, and 11 bases separated the two germline ends. Germline CDR1 is MGHRA and CDR2 is YSYEKL. CDR3 in amino acids: CASSQDWSGAGNTIYF. The DNA for the CDR3 is TGCGCCAGCAGCCAAGATTGGTCGGGGGCTGGAAACACCATATATTTT.

This chain uses TRBV19 with TRBJ1-6; D not certain. The germline gives CDR1 LNHDA, CDR2 SQIVND (reference sequence). CDR3 length: 14 amino acids. Trimming stripped 7 bases from V and 7 bases from J, with 14 bases between. CDR3 residues: CASTLGPLNSPLHF. CDR3 DNA: TGTGCCAGTACGCTTGGGCCATTGAATTCACCCCTCCACTTT.

The rearrangement links TRBV7-9 to TRBJ2-7; D is unclear. CDR3 length: 16 amino acids. Per germline, CDR1 SEHNR and CDR2 FQNEAQ (reference sequence). The V end was cut by 5 bases, the J end by 4 bases, with 21 bases between. The CDR3 bases are TGTGCCAGCAGCCCCGTTGCCGGGCGCCGCTTATACGAGCAGTACTTC. Amino acids: CASSPVAGRRLYEQYF. Combining the CDR3 with reference TRBV7-9 and TRBJ2-7 gives the whole variable domain DTGVSQNPRHKITKRGQNVTFRCDPISEHNRLYWYRQTLGQGPEFLTYFQNEAQLEKSRLLSDRFSAERPKGSFSTLEIQRTEQGDSAMYLCASSPVAGRRLYEQYFGPGTRLTVT.

The chain has TRBV11-2 and TRBJ2-7; 8 bases are shared with TRBD1. The length of the CDR3 is 15 residues. Per the germline V gene, CDR1 is SGHAT and CDR2 is FQNNGV. V dropped 0 bases and J dropped 0; count of bases not matched to a gene: 1. CDR3 sequence reads: CASSLEGQVSYEQYF. In DNA form, the CDR3 reads TGTGCCAGCAGCTTAGAGGGACAGGTCTCCTACGAGCAGTACTTC.

V and J are TRBV11-3 and TRBJ1-1; perhaps TRBD1 as D (5 bases). Germline assignment: CDR1 SGHNT and CDR2 YENEEA. Trimming removed 5 bases from V and 1 base from J, with 14 bases in between. CDR3 length equals 15 residues. The CDR3 DNA sequence: TGTGCCAGCAGCATCGGGGGGGTTGGGAACACTGAAGCTTTCTTT. Translating it yields CASSIGGVGNTEAFF.

This chain joins TRBV5-1 and TRBJ2-7; TRBD1 agrees at 9 bases. V was clipped by 0 bases and J by 4 bases; unmatched bases: 8. The CDR3 extends over 16 amino acids. The V gene's germline CDR1 is SGHRS and CDR2 YFSETQ. This chain's CDR3 is CASSLGDRESRYEQYF. The DNA of the CDR3 is TGCGCCAGCAGCTTGGGGGACAGGGAAAGCCGGTACGAGCAGTACTTC.

The rearrangement uses TRBV4-1 and TRBJ1-6; 7 bases align to TRBD1. This CDR3 region has 18 residues. J lost 1 base, V lost 0 bases, and 6 bases had no gene match. In germline, CDR1 is MGHRA, CDR2 YSYEKL. CDR3 in amino acids: CASSQEGTGESYNSPLHF. The CDR3 DNA is TGCGCCAGCAGCCAAGAGGGAACAGGGGAGTCCTATAATTCACCCCTCCACTTT.

The gene calls are TRBV5-1 and TRBJ2-4; the match to TRBD1 covers 8 bases. V shed 4 bases and J 3 bases; nucleotides not matched to a gene: 9. This CDR3 comprises 16 residues. The germline CDR1 and CDR2 sequences are SGHRS and YFSETQ. Here the CDR3 DNA reads TGCGCCAGCAGCCCATACACTACAGGGGGCAAAAACATTCAGTACTTC. This gives the protein CASSPYTTGGKNIQYF.

By proportion, this clone is medium-sized. The CDR3 does not close with the conserved phenylalanine or tryptophan, likely indicating a read error. The limits of the CDR3 on the DNA are not certain, so only TCRdb's listed CDR3 is given. The chain couples TRBV20-1 to TRBJ1-5. The CDR3 is 11 amino acids in total, end residues counted. Germline lookup yields CDR1 DFQATT and CDR2 SNEGSKA (reference sequence). The CDR3 region is CSARDKGPGRY.

This clone came up a few times. The chain combines TRBV15 with TRBJ1-6, with no clear D. The CDR3 consists of 15 residues. Trimming cost V 3 bases and J 7 bases, with 13 bases left between them. The germline V gene encodes CDR1 LNHNV and CDR2 YYDKDF (reference sequence). As DNA, the CDR3 is TGTGCCACCAGCAGCGAGACCATCGAGAATTCACCCCTCCACTTT. This gives the protein CATSSETIENSPLHF.

V gene TRBV10-3 combines with J gene TRBJ2-1; 8 nucleotides line up with TRBD2. CDR1 and CDR2 from the germline V gene are ENHRY and SYGVKD. This CDR3 region has 14 residues. V dropped 4 bases and J dropped 4; count of bases not matched to a gene: 3. The CDR3 nucleotides are TGTGCCATCAGTGCGGCGGGGGGTTACAATGAGCAGTTCTTC. Protein sequence: CAISAAGGYNEQFF.

V gene TRBV7-9 combines with J gene TRBJ2-7; D might be TRBD1 (6 bases). Trimming removed 1 base from V and 5 bases from J, with 9 bases in between. The CDR3 has 13 residues. Germline values: CDR1 SEHNR, CDR2 FQNEAQ (reference sequence). CDR3 protein: CASSLGGQDEQYF. The CDR3 DNA reads as TGTGCCAGCAGCTTAGGGGGGCAGGACGAGCAGTACTTC.

The chain couples TRBV6-6 to TRBJ1-1; a possible D gene is TRBD1 (6 bases). Germline-derived CDR1 and CDR2 are MNHNY and SVGAGI (reference sequence). V lost 2 bases and J 4 bases, leaving 14 bases between the germline ends. The CDR3 is 15 residues long. CDR3 sequence: CASSYDRGQSTEAFF. The CDR3 coding sequence is TGTGCCAGCAGTTACGATAGAGGACAGAGCACTGAAGCTTTCTTT.

The chain carries TRBV10-2 and TRBJ1-2; TRBD1 matches at 7 bases. Germline CDR1 is WSHSY and CDR2 is SAAADI. The CDR3 runs 13 residues. V shed 5 bases and J 0 bases; nucleotides not matched to a gene: 0. CDR3: CASSQGANYGYTF. In DNA form, the CDR3 reads TGCGCCAGCAGTCAGGGGGCTAACTATGGCTACACCTTC.

The chain is built from TRBV6-1 and TRBJ2-7; 8 bases map to TRBD1. CDR1 MNHNS and CDR2 SASEGT come from the germline V gene. The trim removed 3 bases at V and 3 bases at J, leaving 4 bases unmatched. The CDR3 contains 14 residues. CDR3 in DNA: TGTGCCAGCAGTGATTTCGGGACAGGCTACGAGCAGTACTTC. Translating gives CASSDFGTGYEQYF.

This sequence joins TRBV5-1 and TRBJ1-4; D is undetermined. The CDR3 totals 15 residues. Trimming pared 4 bases from V and 0 bases from J, leaving 10 bases between. CDR1 and CDR2 (germline): SGHRS, YFSETQ. CDR3 DNA sequence: TGCGCCAGCAGCCCGGGGAGTGCAACTAATGAAAAACTGTTTTTT. Translation gives CASSPGSATNEKLFF. Combining the CDR3 with reference TRBV5-1 and TRBJ1-4 gives the whole variable domain KAGVTQTPRYLIKTRGQQVTLSCSPISGHRSVSWYQQTPGQGLQFLFEYFSETQRNKGNFPGRFSGRQFSNSRSEMNVSTLELGDSALYLCASSPGSATNEKLFFGSGTQLSVL.

The J gene is TRBJ2-3, the V gene TRBV10-3; D gene uncertain. This CDR3 spans 12 amino acids. V was clipped by 6 bases and J by 6 bases, with 10 bases between them. CDR1 ENHRY and CDR2 SYGVKD come from the germline V gene. The CDR3 region has the DNA TGTGCCATCAGCGCCGACACGGATACGCAGTATTTT. Translation gives CAISADTDTQYF.